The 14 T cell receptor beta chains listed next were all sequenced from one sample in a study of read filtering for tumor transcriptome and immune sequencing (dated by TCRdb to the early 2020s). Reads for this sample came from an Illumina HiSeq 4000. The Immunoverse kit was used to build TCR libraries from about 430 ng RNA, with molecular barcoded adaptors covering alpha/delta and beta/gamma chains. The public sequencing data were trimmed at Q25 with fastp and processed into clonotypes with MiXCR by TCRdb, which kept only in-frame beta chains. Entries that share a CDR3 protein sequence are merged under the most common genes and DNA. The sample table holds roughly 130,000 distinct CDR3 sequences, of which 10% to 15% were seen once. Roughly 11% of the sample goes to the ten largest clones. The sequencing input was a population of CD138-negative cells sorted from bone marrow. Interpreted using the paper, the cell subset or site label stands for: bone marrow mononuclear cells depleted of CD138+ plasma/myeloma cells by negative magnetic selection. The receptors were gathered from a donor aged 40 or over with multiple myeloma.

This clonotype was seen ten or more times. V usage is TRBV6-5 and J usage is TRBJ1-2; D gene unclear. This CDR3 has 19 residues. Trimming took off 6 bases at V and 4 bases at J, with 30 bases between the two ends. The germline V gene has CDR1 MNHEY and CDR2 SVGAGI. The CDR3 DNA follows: TGTGCCAGCAGGCTAGGGAGCGGGAGGTACGAAGATTTCGGCTATGGCTACACCTTC. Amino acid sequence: CASRLGSGRYEDFGYGYTF.

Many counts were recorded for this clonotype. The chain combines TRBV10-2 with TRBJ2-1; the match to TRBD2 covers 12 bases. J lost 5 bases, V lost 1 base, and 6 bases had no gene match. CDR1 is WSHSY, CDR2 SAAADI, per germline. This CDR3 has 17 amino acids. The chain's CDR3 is CASSEWLAGGYDNEQFF. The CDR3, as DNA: TGCGCCAGCAGTGAGTGGCTAGCGGGAGGGTATGACAATGAGCAGTTCTTC.

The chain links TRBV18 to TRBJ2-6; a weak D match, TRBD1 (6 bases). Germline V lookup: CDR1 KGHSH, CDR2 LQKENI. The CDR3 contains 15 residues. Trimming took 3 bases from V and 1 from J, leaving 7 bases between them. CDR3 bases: TGTGCCAGCTCACCGGGGACATCTGGGGCCAACGTCCTGACTTTC. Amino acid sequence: CASSPGTSGANVLTF.

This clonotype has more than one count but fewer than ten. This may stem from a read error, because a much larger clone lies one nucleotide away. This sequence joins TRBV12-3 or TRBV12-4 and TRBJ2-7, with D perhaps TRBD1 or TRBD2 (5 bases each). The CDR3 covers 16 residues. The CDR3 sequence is CVSSFGAEASSYEQYF. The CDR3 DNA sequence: TGTGTCAGCAGTTTCGGGGCGGAGGCGAGCTCCTACGAGCAGTACTTC.

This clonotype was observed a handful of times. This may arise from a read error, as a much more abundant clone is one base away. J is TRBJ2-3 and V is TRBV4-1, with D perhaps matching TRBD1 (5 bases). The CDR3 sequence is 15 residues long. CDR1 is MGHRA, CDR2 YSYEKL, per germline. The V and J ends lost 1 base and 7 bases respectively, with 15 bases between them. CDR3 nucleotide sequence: TGCGCCAGCAGCCAAGTACCAGGGTCGGCAAATACGCAGTATTTT. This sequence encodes CASSQVPGSANTQYF.

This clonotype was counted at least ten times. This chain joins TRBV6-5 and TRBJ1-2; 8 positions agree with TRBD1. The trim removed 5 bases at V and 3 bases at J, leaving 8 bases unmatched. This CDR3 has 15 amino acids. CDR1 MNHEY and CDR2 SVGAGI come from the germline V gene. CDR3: CASSTTPGQDYGYTF. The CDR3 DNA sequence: TGTGCCAGCAGTACAACACCGGGACAGGACTATGGCTACACCTTC.

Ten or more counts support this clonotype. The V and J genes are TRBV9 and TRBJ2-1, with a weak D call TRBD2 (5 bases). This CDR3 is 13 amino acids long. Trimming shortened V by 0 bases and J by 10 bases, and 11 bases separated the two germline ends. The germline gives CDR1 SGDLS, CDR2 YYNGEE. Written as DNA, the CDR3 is TGTGCCAGCAGCGTAGTGCCGGGGTACGAGCAGTTCTTC. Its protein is CASSVVPGYEQFF.

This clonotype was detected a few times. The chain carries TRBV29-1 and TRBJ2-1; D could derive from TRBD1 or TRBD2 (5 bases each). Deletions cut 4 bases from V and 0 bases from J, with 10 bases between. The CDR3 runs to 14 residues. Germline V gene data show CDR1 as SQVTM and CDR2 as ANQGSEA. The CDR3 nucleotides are TGCAGCGTTGCGGGGCGGAACTCCTACAATGAGCAGTTCTTC. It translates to CSVAGRNSYNEQFF.

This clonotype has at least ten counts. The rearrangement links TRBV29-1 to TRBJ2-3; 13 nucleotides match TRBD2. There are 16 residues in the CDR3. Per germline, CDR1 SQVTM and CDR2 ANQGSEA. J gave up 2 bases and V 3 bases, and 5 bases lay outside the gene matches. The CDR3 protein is CSVETGTSGATDTQYF. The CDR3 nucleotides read TGCAGCGTTGAGACCGGGACTAGCGGGGCCACAGATACGCAGTATTTT.

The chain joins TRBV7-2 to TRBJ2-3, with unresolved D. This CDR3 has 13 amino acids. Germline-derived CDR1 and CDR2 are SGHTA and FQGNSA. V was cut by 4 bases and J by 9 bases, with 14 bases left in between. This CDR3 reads CASSSDLPGTQYF. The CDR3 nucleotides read TGTGCCAGCAGCTCTGATCTACCCGGGACGCAGTATTTT.

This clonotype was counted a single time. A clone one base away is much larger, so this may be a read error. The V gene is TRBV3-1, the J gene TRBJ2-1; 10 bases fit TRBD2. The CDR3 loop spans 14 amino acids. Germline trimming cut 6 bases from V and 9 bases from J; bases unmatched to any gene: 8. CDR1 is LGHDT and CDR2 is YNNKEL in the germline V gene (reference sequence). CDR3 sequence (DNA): TGTGCCAGCAGGAGAGCGGGAGGGGCCAGTGAGCAGTTCTTC. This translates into CASRRAGGASEQFF.

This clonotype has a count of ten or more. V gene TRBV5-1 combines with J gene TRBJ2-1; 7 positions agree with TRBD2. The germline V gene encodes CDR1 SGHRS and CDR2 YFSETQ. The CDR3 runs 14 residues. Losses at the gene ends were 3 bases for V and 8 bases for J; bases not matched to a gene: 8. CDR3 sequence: CASSSRTGGDEQFF. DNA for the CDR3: TGCGCCAGCAGCTCCAGGACGGGAGGAGATGAGCAGTTCTTC. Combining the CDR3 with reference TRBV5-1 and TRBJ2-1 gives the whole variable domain KAGVTQTPRYLIKTRGQQVTLSCSPISGHRSVSWYQQTPGQGLQFLFEYFSETQRNKGNFPGRFSGRQFSNSRSEMNVSTLELGDSALYLCASSSRTGGDEQFFGPGTRLTVL.

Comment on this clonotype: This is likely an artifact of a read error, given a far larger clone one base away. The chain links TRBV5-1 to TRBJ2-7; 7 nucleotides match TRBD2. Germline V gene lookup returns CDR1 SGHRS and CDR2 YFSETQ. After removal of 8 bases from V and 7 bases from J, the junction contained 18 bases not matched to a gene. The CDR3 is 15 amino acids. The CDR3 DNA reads TGCGCCAGTAGAATAAGCGGGGCAACCTACAATGAGCAGTACTTC. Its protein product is CASRISGATYNEQYF.

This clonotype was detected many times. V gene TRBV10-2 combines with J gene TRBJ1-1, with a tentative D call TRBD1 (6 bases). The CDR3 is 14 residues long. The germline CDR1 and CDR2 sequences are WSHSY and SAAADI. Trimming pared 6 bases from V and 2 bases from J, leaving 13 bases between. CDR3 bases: TGCGCCAGCAGCTCTCAGGGGTTCAACACTGAAGCTTTCTTT. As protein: CASSSQGFNTEAFF.